Shown below are 31 T cell receptor beta chains from a single sample sequenced in a study of shared clonotypes between healthy human individuals. The method was immunoSEQ multiplex PCR; TCRdb's version includes in-frame clones alone and lacks a portion of them. The sample lists millions of clones; 85% to 95% were seen once. Sequencing was done on a sample of naive CD4+ T cells sorted from blood. Documented subset: CD45RA+ positively selected. Receptors were obtained from a man aged 18 to 30 in good health.

In regard to this clone: The same CDR3 is also encoded by other DNA sequences in this sample. This chain links TRBV7-2 with TRBJ2-1, with 7 bases matching TRBD2. V lost 5 bases to trimming and J lost 0 bases; unmatched junction nucleotides: 4. Germline V lookup: CDR1 SGHTA, CDR2 FQGNSA. The CDR3 has 15 amino acids. The CDR3 reads CASSPGGSSYNEQFF. CDR3 nucleotide sequence: TGTGCCAGCAGCCCCGGGGGGAGCTCCTACAATGAGCAGTTCTTC.

The J gene is TRBJ2-6, the V gene TRBV2; 8 bases are shared with TRBD1. Germline V gives CDR1 SNHLY, CDR2 FYNNEI. Trimming at V came to 6 bases and at J to 10 bases, leaving 11 bases not matched to a gene. The CDR3 has 15 amino acids. The chain's CDR3 is CASSGDRSLANVLTF. CDR3 DNA: TGTGCCAGCAGCGGGGACAGGAGTCTTGCTAACGTCCTGACTTTC.

The V call is TRBV6-6, the J call TRBJ1-6; D uncertain. CDR3 length: 16 residues. V was clipped by 3 bases and J by 5 bases, with 14 bases between them. The germline CDR1 and CDR2 sequences are MNHNY and SVGAGI (reference sequence). The CDR3 reads CASSYPVGHHNSPLHF. CDR3 DNA sequence: TGTGCCAGCAGTTATCCTGTCGGTCACCATAATTCACCCCTCCACTTT.

The CDR3 protein is CASQRAIEGNQPQHF. CDR3 in DNA: TGTGCCAGCCAGCGGGCGATCGAAGGGAATCAGCCCCAGCATTTT. This chain connects TRBV6-1 to TRBJ1-5; D is undetermined. V gave up 8 bases and J gave up 4 bases, with 18 bases separating them. Germline CDR1 is MNHNS and CDR2 is SASEGT. The CDR3 is made up of 15 amino acids.

With respect to this clone: This sample includes further DNA sequences coding for the same CDR3. The gene calls are TRBV6-5 and TRBJ1-2, with 7 positions matching TRBD1. The V segment lost 5 bases and the J segment 4 bases; nucleotides outside the gene matches: 7. This CDR3 has 14 amino acids. Germline assignment: CDR1 MNHEY and CDR2 SVGAGI. The CDR3 sequence is CASSQGQTGYGYTF. CDR3 sequence (DNA): TGTGCCAGCAGTCAGGGACAGACGGGCTATGGCTACACCTTC.

V usage is TRBV6-1 and J usage is TRBJ2-3, with no clear D. Germline-derived CDR1 and CDR2 are MNHNS and SASEGT. The CDR3 extends over 11 amino acids. Trimming left V 7 bases short and J 14 bases short, with 16 bases between. CDR3 bases: TGTGCCAGCACCGACCCGATTAAAACGTATTTT. Translation: CASTDPIKTYF.

The V and J genes are TRBV30 and TRBJ1-1, with D unresolved. Trimming left V 0 bases short and J 3 bases short, with 8 bases between. The CDR3 length is 13 residues. CDR1 is GTSNPN and CDR2 is SVGIG in the germline V gene (reference sequence). In DNA, the CDR3 is TGTGCCTGGAGTGTCCACAGTTACACTGAAGCTTTCTTT. This codes for CAWSVHSYTEAFF. The full variable domain, with the rest looked up from reference TRBV30 and TRBJ1-1, is SQTIHQWPATLVQPVGSPLSLECTVEGTSNPNLYWYRQAAGRGLQLLFYSVGIGQISSEVPQNLSASRPQDRQFILSSKKLLLSDSGFYLCAWSVHSYTEAFFGQGTRLTVV.

This clone has only one observation. The J gene is TRBJ2-5, the V gene TRBV25-1; the match to TRBD2 covers 12 bases. V shed 3 bases, J shed 2 bases, and the junction held 10 bases outside the gene matches. Germline CDR1 is MGHDK and CDR2 is SYGVNS. This CDR3 spans 18 amino acids. CDR3 region: CASSDFTWTSGDQETQYF. CDR3 nucleotide sequence: TGTGCCAGCAGTGACTTTACCTGGACTAGCGGGGATCAAGAGACCCAGTACTTC.

As to this clone: This sample also contains other DNA sequences that code for the same CDR3. The V gene is TRBV5-1, the J gene TRBJ2-7; D gene unclear. The V end lost 2 bases, the J end lost 1 base, and 10 bases lay between the germline ends. The CDR3 has 14 amino acids. Germline V gene lookup returns CDR1 SGHRS and CDR2 YFSETQ. CDR3 protein: CASSLGQISYEQYF. In nucleotides, the CDR3 is TGCGCCAGCAGCTTAGGGCAGATTTCCTACGAGCAGTACTTC.

This rearrangement joins TRBV30 to TRBJ2-3; D gene ambiguous. The CDR3 length is 12 residues. CDR1 GTSNPN and CDR2 SVGIG come from the germline V gene (reference sequence). Trimming left V 5 bases short and J 7 bases short, with 13 bases between. CDR3 in DNA: TGTGCCTGGCAAGCAGTTGGAAATACGCAGTATTTT. Its translation is CAWQAVGNTQYF.

CDR3 region: CASSFTTGTGNSPLHF. DNA for the CDR3: TGTGCCAGCAGCTTCACCACCGGGACAGGGAATTCACCCCTCCACTTT. The chain uses TRBV5-6 and TRBJ1-6, with TRBD1 identical over 9 bases. Per germline, CDR1 SGHDT and CDR2 YYEEEE. V lost 2 bases, J lost 7 bases, and 7 bases stayed unmatched. CDR3 length equals 16 residues.

J is TRBJ2-7 and V is TRBV5-1; 9 nucleotides align to TRBD1. CDR1 and CDR2 from the germline V gene are SGHRS and YFSETQ. The CDR3 extends over 15 amino acids. Trimming removed 4 bases from V and 4 bases from J; junction bases left unmatched: 9. This CDR3 reads CASSPWDRAGYEQYF. The CDR3 DNA sequence: TGCGCCAGCAGCCCGTGGGACAGGGCTGGGTACGAGCAGTACTTC.

This clone was picked up one time. The chain employs TRBV10-3 and TRBJ1-5, with D unresolved. This CDR3 has 14 amino acids. CDR1 is ENHRY, CDR2 SYGVKD, per germline. V was clipped by 6 bases and J by 3 bases, with 12 bases between them. CDR3 bases: TGTGCCATCAGCCAGGACGGGGACAATCAGCCCCAGCATTTT. Translating gives CAISQDGDNQPQHF.

The J gene is TRBJ2-5, the V gene TRBV5-1; 9 nucleotides line up with TRBD1. The CDR3 length is 16 residues. CDR1 and CDR2 (germline): SGHRS, YFSETQ. After removal of 4 bases from V and 4 bases from J, the junction contained 11 bases not matched to a gene. The CDR3 bases are TGCGCCAGCAGCACGGCCGGGACAGGGAAGGGAGAGACCCAGTACTTC. This encodes CASSTAGTGKGETQYF.

The chain couples TRBV7-9 to TRBJ2-5; D perhaps matches TRBD1 (6 bases). The germline gives CDR1 SEHNR, CDR2 FQNEAQ (reference sequence). The CDR3 loop spans 16 amino acids. The V gene lost 5 bases and the J gene lost 3 bases, with 19 bases spanning the gap. The CDR3 bases are TGTGCCAGCAGCCCTAGACAGGCGAGGGCTGAAGAGACCCAGTACTTC. Translated: CASSPRQARAEETQYF.

This chain links TRBV2 with TRBJ2-2, with TRBD2 identical over 11 bases. The V gene's germline CDR1 is SNHLY and CDR2 FYNNEI. The V segment lost 1 base and the J segment 13 bases; nucleotides outside the gene matches: 8. This CDR3 is 15 amino acids long. The CDR3 nucleotides read TGTGCCAGCAGTGAAGATGCGGGACTAGCGGTGGTGCTGTTTTTT. Encoded protein: CASSEDAGLAVVLFF.

J is TRBJ2-5 and V is TRBV29-1; TRBD2 agrees at 11 bases. V dropped 3 bases and J dropped 2; count of bases not matched to a gene: 2. Germline V gene sequence: CDR1 SQVTM, CDR2 ANQGSEA. This CDR3 is 14 amino acids long. CDR3 sequence (DNA): TGCAGCGTTGAGAGACTAGCGGGACAAGAGACCCAGTACTTC. This codes for CSVERLAGQETQYF. The complete variable domain, with remaining parts taken from reference TRBV29-1 and TRBJ2-5, reads SAVISQKPSRDICQRGTSLTIQCQVDSQVTMMFWYRQQPGQSLTLIATANQGSEATYESGFVIDKFPISRPNLTFSTLTVSNMSPEDSSIYLCSVERLAGQETQYFGPGTRLLVL.

The chain joins TRBV29-1 to TRBJ2-1; 8 bases line up with TRBD2. In germline, CDR1 is SQVTM, CDR2 ANQGSEA. This CDR3 is built from 14 residues. V shed 6 bases, J shed 9 bases, and the junction held 13 bases outside the gene matches. The CDR3 DNA reads TGCAGCGTCAAAGCGGGAGAAAAGTCCAGTGAGCAGTTCTTC. Protein sequence: CSVKAGEKSSEQFF.

J is TRBJ2-7 and V is TRBV7-2, with 9 positions matching TRBD1. The CDR3 sequence is 16 residues long. The germline gives CDR1 SGHTA, CDR2 FQGNSA. The V and J ends lost 5 bases and 2 bases, in that order; junction bases with no gene match: 10. Here the CDR3 reads CASSPSPGTGTYEQYF. The CDR3 coding sequence is TGTGCCAGCAGCCCAAGTCCCGGGACAGGGACCTACGAGCAGTACTTC. Together with reference TRBV7-2 and TRBJ2-7, the CDR3 gives the full variable domain: GAGVSQSPSNKVTEKGKDVELRCDPISGHTALYWYRQSLGQGLEFLIYFQGNSAPDKSGLPSDRFSAERTGGSVSTLTIQRTQQEDSAVYLCASSPSPGTGTYEQYFGPGTRLTVT.

The genes are TRBV9 and TRBJ2-1, with 9 bases identical to TRBD1. CDR1 is SGDLS and CDR2 is YYNGEE in the germline V gene. The J segment lost 5 bases and the V segment lost 4 bases, leaving 7 bases of the junction unmatched. The CDR3 is 15 amino acids. The DNA for the CDR3 is TGTGCCAGCAGCTCCGGCGGGACAGGGAACAATGAGCAGTTCTTC. Translation: CASSSGGTGNNEQFF. Looking up the rest from reference TRBV9 and TRBJ2-1 gives the full variable domain: DSGVTQTPKHLITATGQRVTLRCSPRSGDLSVYWYQQSLDQGLQFLIQYYNGEERAKGNILERFSAQQFPDLHSELNLSSLELGDSALYFCASSSGGTGNNEQFFGPGTRLTVL.

This clone was observed once. The rearrangement uses TRBV2 and TRBJ2-3; 8 nucleotides align to TRBD1. The germline CDR1 and CDR2 sequences are SNHLY and FYNNEI. This CDR3 is 14 amino acids long. J gave up 2 bases and V 10 bases, and 8 bases lay outside the gene matches. The CDR3 reads CATRTGMFTDTQYF. DNA of the CDR3: TGTGCCACCCGGACAGGGATGTTCACAGATACGCAGTATTTT.

About this clone itself: The same CDR3 arises from other DNA sequences in this sample as well. The chain links TRBV7-2 to TRBJ2-5; D is unclear. From germline, CDR1 is SGHTA and CDR2 FQGNSA. Trimming pared 1 base from V and 2 bases from J, leaving 5 bases between. The CDR3 spans 13 residues. The CDR3 reads CASSLGVQETQYF. CDR3 DNA: TGTGCCAGCAGCTTAGGGGTACAAGAGACCCAGTACTTC.

The rearrangement joins TRBV5-8 to TRBJ2-7, with 7 bases aligning to TRBD1. The CDR3 has 17 residues. The V and J ends lost 0 bases and 0 bases, in that order; junction bases with no gene match: 9. Germline assignment: CDR1 SGHTS and CDR2 YDEGEE. The CDR3 nucleotides are TGTGCCAGCAGCTTGGGTCAGGGGGTGACGAGCTCCTACGAGCAGTACTTC. Amino acids: CASSLGQGVTSSYEQYF.

The chain employs TRBV11-2 and TRBJ1-2; no reliable D call. This CDR3 comprises 14 residues. V was clipped by 6 bases and J by 3 bases, with 14 bases between them. Germline V CDR1 and CDR2: SGHAT, FQNNGV. CDR3 protein: CASRREGNDYGYTF. The CDR3 region has the DNA TGTGCCAGCAGGAGGGAGGGAAATGACTATGGCTACACCTTC. The full variable domain, rest sourced from reference TRBV11-2 and TRBJ1-2, is EAGVAQSPRYKIIEKRQSVAFWCNPISGHATLYWYQQILGQGPKLLIQFQNNGVVDDSQLPKDRFSAERLKGVDSTLKIQPAKLEDSAVYLCASRREGNDYGYTFGSGTRLTVV.

This rearrangement joins TRBV2 to TRBJ2-7; 7 bases line up with TRBD2. The V gene end was trimmed by 10 bases and the J gene end by 5 bases; junction bases not matched to a gene: 14. The CDR3 has 14 amino acids. The germline CDR1 and CDR2 sequences are SNHLY and FYNNEI. CDR3 in amino acids: CATRPDGLVNEQYF. CDR3 coding DNA: TGTGCCACCAGACCAGACGGACTAGTAAACGAGCAGTACTTC.

V is TRBV5-6 and J is TRBJ1-6; 7 bases align to TRBD1. With V trimmed by 8 bases and J by 5 bases, 10 bases remained unmatched. The germline V gene has CDR1 SGHDT and CDR2 YYEEEE. There are 15 residues in the CDR3. CDR3 in amino acids: CARGQTQFDNSPLHF. The CDR3 DNA follows: TGTGCCAGGGGACAGACCCAATTTGATAATTCACCCCTCCACTTT.

This clone came up a few times. This chain connects TRBV20-1 to TRBJ1-1; D gene uncertain. V lost 1 base and J 8 bases, leaving 5 bases between the germline ends. The germline CDR1 and CDR2 sequences are DFQATT and SNEGSKA (reference sequence). This CDR3 is built from 10 residues. CDR3 in amino acids: CSARVNEAFF. In DNA form, the CDR3 reads TGCAGTGCTAGAGTAAACGAAGCTTTCTTT.

This rearrangement joins TRBV5-1 to TRBJ2-3; 9 positions agree with TRBD2. This CDR3 spans 15 amino acids. The trim removed 4 bases at V and 1 base at J, leaving 4 bases unmatched. The germline V gene has CDR1 SGHRS and CDR2 YFSETQ. CDR3 DNA: TGCGCCAGCAGCCCTAGCGGGACCCGCACAGATACGCAGTATTTT. It translates to CASSPSGTRTDTQYF. The whole variable domain, filled in from reference TRBV5-1 and TRBJ2-3, reads KAGVTQTPRYLIKTRGQQVTLSCSPISGHRSVSWYQQTPGQGLQFLFEYFSETQRNKGNFPGRFSGRQFSNSRSEMNVSTLELGDSALYLCASSPSGTRTDTQYFGPGTRLTVL.

CDR3 DNA: TGTGCCAGCAGCTTAGTCCTCCGGGACAGGGGGCTGTCAGATACGCAGTATTTT. Translation: CASSLVLRDRGLSDTQYF. The chain recombines TRBV7-9 with TRBJ2-3, with TRBD1 identical over 12 bases. V shed 1 base and J 4 bases; nucleotides not matched to a gene: 9. The CDR3 totals 18 residues. Germline CDR1 and CDR2: SEHNR and FQNEAQ (reference sequence).

The J gene is TRBJ1-2, the V gene TRBV5-1; no definite D call. There are 13 residues in the CDR3. V lost 1 base and J 5 bases, leaving 9 bases between the germline ends. CDR1 is SGHRS and CDR2 is YFSETQ in the germline V gene. CDR3 in DNA: TGCGCCAGCAGCTTGTCGTCAAAATATGGCTACACCTTC. Translated, it gives CASSLSSKYGYTF. Full variable domain (missing parts from reference TRBV5-1 and TRBJ1-2): KAGVTQTPRYLIKTRGQQVTLSCSPISGHRSVSWYQQTPGQGLQFLFEYFSETQRNKGNFPGRFSGRQFSNSRSEMNVSTLELGDSALYLCASSLSSKYGYTFGSGTRLTVV.

This chain connects TRBV10-2 to TRBJ2-1, with D possibly matching TRBD1 (6 bases). V lost 3 bases and J 7 bases, leaving 16 bases between the germline ends. The CDR3 contains 15 residues. CDR1 is WSHSY and CDR2 is SAAADI in the germline V gene. The CDR3 protein is CASSEWGPGNNEQFF. In DNA, the CDR3 is TGCGCCAGCAGTGAATGGGGGCCCGGAAATAATGAGCAGTTCTTC.